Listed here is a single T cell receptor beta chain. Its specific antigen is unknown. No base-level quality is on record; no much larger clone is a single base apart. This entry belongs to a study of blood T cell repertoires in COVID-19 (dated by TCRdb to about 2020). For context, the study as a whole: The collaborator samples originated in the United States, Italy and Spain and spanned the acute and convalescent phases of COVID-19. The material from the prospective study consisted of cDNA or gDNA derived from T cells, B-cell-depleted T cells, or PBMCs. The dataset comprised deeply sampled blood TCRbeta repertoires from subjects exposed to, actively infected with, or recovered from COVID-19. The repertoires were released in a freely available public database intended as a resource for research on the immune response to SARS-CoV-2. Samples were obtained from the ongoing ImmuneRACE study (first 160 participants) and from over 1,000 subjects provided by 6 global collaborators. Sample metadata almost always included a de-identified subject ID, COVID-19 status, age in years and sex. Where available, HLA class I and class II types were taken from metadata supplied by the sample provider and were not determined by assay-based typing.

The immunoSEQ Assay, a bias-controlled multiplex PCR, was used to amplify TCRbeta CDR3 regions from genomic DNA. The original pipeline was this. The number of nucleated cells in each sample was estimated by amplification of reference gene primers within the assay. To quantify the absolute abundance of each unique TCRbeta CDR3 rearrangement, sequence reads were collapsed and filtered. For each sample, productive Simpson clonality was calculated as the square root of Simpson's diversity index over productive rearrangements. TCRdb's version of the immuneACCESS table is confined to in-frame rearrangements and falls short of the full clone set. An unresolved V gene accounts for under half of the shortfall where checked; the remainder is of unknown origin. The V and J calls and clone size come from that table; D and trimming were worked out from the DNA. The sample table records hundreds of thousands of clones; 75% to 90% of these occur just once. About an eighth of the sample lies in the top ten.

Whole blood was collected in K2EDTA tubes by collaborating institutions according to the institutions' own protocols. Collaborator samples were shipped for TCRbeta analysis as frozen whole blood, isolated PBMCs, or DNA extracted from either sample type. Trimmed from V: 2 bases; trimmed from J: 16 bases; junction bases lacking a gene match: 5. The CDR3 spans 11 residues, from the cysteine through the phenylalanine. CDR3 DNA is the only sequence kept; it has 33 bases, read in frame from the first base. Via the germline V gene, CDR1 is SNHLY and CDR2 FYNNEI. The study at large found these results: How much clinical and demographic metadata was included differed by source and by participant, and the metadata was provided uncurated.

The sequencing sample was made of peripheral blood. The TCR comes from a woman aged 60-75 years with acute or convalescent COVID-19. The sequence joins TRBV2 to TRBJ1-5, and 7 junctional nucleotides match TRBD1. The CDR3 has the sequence CASSERQGVHF. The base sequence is TGTGCCAGCAGTGAACGGCAGGGGGTCCATTTT.